The present entry profiles one T cell receptor beta chain with its context. Original data processing: Reference gene primer amplification gave nucleated cell count estimates. Profiling relied on immunoSEQ multiplex PCR, and the TCRdb table lists in-frame clones only, not all of them. D and trimming were read from the DNA, whereas the V and J calls and clone size are those reported in that table. The sample has about 250,000 clones, 65% to 85% seen once; the top ten hold about 4%. The data were taken from a study of blood T cell repertoires in COVID-19. Looking at the study overall: Italy, Spain and the United States were the sources of the convalescent and acute COVID-19 samples. The cDNA or gDNA used as material had been derived from T cells, B-cell-depleted T cells, or PBMCs.

Germline values: CDR1 SGHDT, CDR2 YYEEEE. The CDR3 is made up of 15 amino acids. Trimming took 0 bases from V and 9 from J; bases not matched to a gene: 8. The chain joins TRBV5-6 to TRBJ2-1, with 8 bases lining up with TRBD2. The receptor was derived from a woman aged 35 to 49 with active or convalescent COVID-19. The sample comprised peripheral blood. The CDR3 region is CASSLAPGGPGEQFF. The CDR3 nucleotides are TGTGCCAGCAGCTTGGCCCCGGGGGGGCCGGGTGAGCAGTTCTTC.